This entry concerns a single T cell receptor beta chain. The target antigen is unknown. The sample is drawn from a study of long-term antiretroviral therapy in people with HIV. Each donor provided at least one pre-ART PBMC sample and at least two post-ART PBMC samples. At the survey level, the v3.0 immunoSEQ assay was run. Data came from immunoSEQ multiplex PCR; TCRdb stores just in-frame clones and leaves some out. The table shows 25,000 to 35,000 clones, with about 90% occurring only once. Study-wide results and limits: HIV repertoires covered narrower CDR3 length ranges than controls did.

The source material was unsorted PBMCs, sampled 3.2 years before starting antiretroviral therapy. This TCR derives from a man in his forties or fifties with HIV.

The CDR3 here is CASSPQRTTYGYTF. The CDR3 DNA reads TGTGCCAGCTCACCACAACGGACAACCTATGGCTACACCTTC. This rearrangement joins TRBV18 to TRBJ1-2, with a possible D match to TRBD1 (5 bases). The V end was cut by 1 base, the J end by 4 bases, with 10 bases between. The germline CDR1 and CDR2 sequences are KGHSH and LQKENI. The CDR3 sequence is 14 residues long.